The present entry profiles one T cell receptor beta chain with its context. Its target is not known. This CDR3 spans 15 amino acids. CDR1 and CDR2 (germline): MNHNS, SASEGT. With V trimmed by 6 bases and J by 6 bases, 11 bases remained unmatched. These data come from a study of cytomegalovirus exposure and HLA in healthy donors. Overall study findings and caveats: As confirmed in vitro, a few CMV-associated chains were specific for CMV antigens.

A multiplex PCR was run with 60 Vbeta primers and 13 Jbeta primers. Clones were sequenced by immunoSEQ multiplex PCR, and TCRdb holds only the in-frame ones, with some missing. This sample has more than 85,000 clones, with more than 75% found just once. While unrecorded immune exposures were likely, the donors were nominally healthy when sampled. This sequence joins TRBV6-1 and TRBJ1-5, with TRBD1 matching over 7 bases. Material for sequencing was PBMCs. This clonotype originated in a man aged 35 to 55 in good health and CMV-seronegative. In DNA, the CDR3 is TGTGCCAGCAGGCGGGACCTGACAGGGTTTCAGCCCCAGCATTTT. It encodes CASRRDLTGFQPQHF.